Reported below is one T cell receptor (beta chain). The antigen remains undetermined. This entry belongs to a study of T cell responses to AZD1222 COVID-19 vaccine. The study's findings and limits: Spike-specific TCR breadth rose after two AZD1222 doses, and depth rose as well.

The table came from immunoSEQ multiplex PCR; TCRdb's copy has only in-frame clones and leaves some out. The sample lists about 140,000 clones; approximately 90% were seen once. V was clipped by 2 bases and J by 3 bases, with 13 bases between them. CDR1 MNHEY and CDR2 SMNVEV come from the germline V gene (reference sequence). This CDR3 has 15 amino acids. The specimen was peripheral blood, collected 28 days after the second AZD1222 dose. This sequence was found in an adult who received the AZD1222 COVID-19 vaccine. The chain recombines TRBV27 with TRBJ1-1; perhaps TRBD1 as D (5 bases). The DNA of the CDR3 is TGTGCCAGCAGTTTAGTTCCGCGGGGGGACACTGAAGCTTTCTTT. This encodes CASSLVPRGDTEAFF.